This TCR beta chain was identified during a study of CD8 T cells in Susac syndrome. Reverse transcription of roughly 0.5 to 1 ug RNA was performed with random hexamers. The immunoSEQ assay covered 54 Vbeta and 13 Jbeta segments for CDR3. TCRdb analysed the immunoSEQ multiplex PCR reads with MiXCR anew, one entry per CDR3 protein. The sample holds 160,000 or so distinct CDR3 sequences, 94% seen once. The junction had 3 bases not matched to a gene; V was cut back by 5 bases and J by 0 bases. The CDR3 consists of 14 residues. The germline V gene has CDR1 MNHNS and CDR2 SASEGT. The TCR sequence derives from a human donor with multiple sclerosis. Sample: CD4+ T cells from PBMCs. The J gene is TRBJ2-5, the V gene TRBV6-1; 7 bases are a match to TRBD1. Here the CDR3 reads CASSQDRHQETQYF. Here the CDR3 DNA reads TGTGCCAGCAGTCAGGACAGGCACCAAGAGACCCAGTACTTC.